This TCR beta chain was captured by sequencing in a study of cytomegalovirus exposure and HLA in healthy donors. Study-level information: It was reported in a later analysis that the roughly 120 validation repertoires used the same platform as the approximately 670 first-cohort repertoires. The study's findings and limits: Researchers catalogued about 150 TCR beta chains as cytomegalovirus-associated.

The CDR3 covers 15 residues. V lost 6 bases and J lost 6, with 17 bases in between. From germline, CDR1 is MNHNS and CDR2 SASEGT. The protocol was immunoSEQ multiplex PCR, while the TCRdb copy is restricted to in-frame clones and leaves out a portion. The table shows under 400,000 clones, with approximately 91% occurring only once. This clone was found once. The antigen remains undetermined. These donors were members of the 120-subject validation cohort, a group separate from the approximately 620-subject first cohort. The sample taken for sequencing was PBMCs. The chain links TRBV6-1 to TRBJ1-4; D is possibly TRBD1 (6 bases). This receptor was identified in a young man in good health and CMV-seronegative. As DNA, the CDR3 is TGTGCCAGCAGGGCTGCGGGGGCGCGGGATGAAAAACTGTTTTTT. Translating gives CASRAAGARDEKLFF.